Each of the 15 T cell receptor beta chains below was sequenced from the same sample in a study of human T cells and chemical hapten exposure. Time point specified: pre-sensitization, week 0. As to treatment: therapeutic diphenylcyclopropenone sensitization with weekly scalp DPC. TCRdb analysed the RACE reads with MiXCR anew, one entry per CDR3 protein. This table holds 350,000 to 400,000 distinct CDR3 sequences, around 5.5% found once. The source was whole blood, collected in connection with sensitization to the hapten diphenylcyclopropenone (DPC). The receptors stem from a woman aged 50 to 65 with alopecia areata. Some clones in this sample may be carry-over from other donors' samples.

J is TRBJ2-5 and V is TRBV7-2; D may be TRBD2 (7 bases). The CDR3 runs to 15 residues. Germline-derived CDR1 and CDR2 are SGHTA and FQGNSA. The V end was cut by 2 bases, the J end by 5 bases, with 15 bases between. CDR3 loop: CASSLTGGALETQYF. The CDR3 region has the DNA TGTGCCAGCAGCTTAACGGGGGGCGCTCTGGAGACCCAGTACTTC.

At least ten counts were recorded for this clonotype. The chain uses TRBV7-6 and TRBJ2-1; D is perhaps TRBD2 (5 bases). The germline V gene has CDR1 SGHVS and CDR2 FNYEAQ. The length of the CDR3 is 15 residues. Trimming removed 3 bases from V and 3 bases from J, with 12 bases in between. CDR3 coding DNA: TGTGCCAGCAGCTTGGGGAGCGGATTCTACAATGAGCAGTTCTTC. Protein sequence: CASSLGSGFYNEQFF.

There are many counts of this clonotype. The chain is built from TRBV20-1 and TRBJ2-7, with TRBD2 matching 10 bases. The ends lost 6 bases at V and 5 bases at J; junction bases unmatched: 13. From germline, CDR1 is DFQATT and CDR2 SNEGSKA (reference sequence). The CDR3 is 15 amino acids. The CDR3 sequence: CSAIPLAGVRHEQYF. CDR3 in DNA: TGCAGTGCCATTCCCCTAGCGGGAGTTCGCCACGAGCAGTACTTC.

This chain connects TRBV7-2 to TRBJ1-2; D gene unclear. Germline V gene sequence: CDR1 SGHTA, CDR2 FQGNSA. V dropped 0 bases and J dropped 4 bases, with 18 bases sitting between them. The CDR3 is 17 amino acids. The CDR3 is CASSLAGAGVRGYGYTF. The CDR3 DNA is TGTGCCAGCAGCTTAGCGGGAGCGGGAGTCCGCGGCTATGGCTACACCTTC.

The rearrangement uses TRBV2 and TRBJ2-5; 7 nucleotides agree with TRBD1. V trimming: 10 bases; J trimming: 1 base; junction bases outside the gene matches: 6. This CDR3 region has 13 residues. Germline V gene lookup returns CDR1 SNHLY and CDR2 FYNNEI. The CDR3 reads CAIHRDSQETQYF. The CDR3 nucleotides are TGTGCCATCCATAGGGACAGCCAAGAGACCCAGTACTTC.

This clonotype was recorded at least ten times. This chain uses TRBV10-3 with TRBJ2-6; no firm D call. V was trimmed by 10 bases and J by 4 bases, leaving 14 bases between them. The CDR3 contains 14 residues. Per germline, CDR1 ENHRY and CDR2 SYGVKD. The CDR3 loop reads CATFSVSGANVLTF. DNA for the CDR3: TGTGCCACCTTTTCGGTATCCGGGGCCAACGTCCTGACTTTC.

This clonotype was counted ten times or more. The CDR3 DNA sequence: TGTGCCAGCAGCGAACGTCTCACAGATACGCAGTATTTT. This translates into CASSERLTDTQYF. The J gene is TRBJ2-3, the V gene TRBV4-2, with D hard to call. This CDR3 is built from 13 residues. V dropped 5 bases and J dropped 2 bases, with 8 bases sitting between them. Germline values: CDR1 LGHNA, CDR2 YNFKEQ.

There are a few counts of this clonotype. V is TRBV30 and J is TRBJ2-6; D perhaps matches TRBD1 (6 bases). The CDR3 runs to 13 residues. Trimming removed 3 bases from V and 5 bases from J, with 8 bases in between. CDR1 is GTSNPN, CDR2 SVGIG, per germline (reference sequence). CDR3: CAWRWGRANVLTF. In DNA, the CDR3 is TGTGCCTGGAGATGGGGGCGGGCCAACGTCCTGACTTTC. Variable domain in full (rest from reference TRBV30 and TRBJ2-6): SQTIHQWPATLVQPVGSPLSLECTVEGTSNPNLYWYRQAAGRGLQLLFYSVGIGQISSEVPQNLSASRPQDRQFILSSKKLLLSDSGFYLCAWRWGRANVLTFGAGSRLTVL.

This clonotype was counted many times. The rearrangement joins TRBV30 to TRBJ2-3; TRBD2 aligns across 8 bases. Unmatched junction bases numbered 14, after V lost 5 bases and J lost 4 bases. CDR1 is GTSNPN and CDR2 is SVGIG in the germline V gene (reference sequence). This CDR3 region has 16 residues. The CDR3 bases are TGTGCCTGGGCCGTGGGAGCAGCGGGAGCAGCAGATACGCAGTATTTT. Translating gives CAWAVGAAGAADTQYF.

This clonotype appeared a few times. The rearrangement joins TRBV28 to TRBJ2-3, with 12 nucleotides matching TRBD2. The junction had 7 bases not matched to a gene; V was cut back by 3 bases and J by 6 bases. The CDR3 runs to 16 residues. Germline-derived CDR1 and CDR2 are MDHEN and SYDVKM. The CDR3 DNA reads as TGTGCCAGCAGTTTGACTAGCGGGAGAGTGAAGGATACGCAGTATTTT. It specifies CASSLTSGRVKDTQYF.

This clonotype was observed a few times. The rearrangement links TRBV6-1 to TRBJ2-1, with 10 bases lining up with TRBD1. CDR3 size: 13 residues. The V gene end was trimmed by 2 bases and the J gene end by 14 bases; junction bases not matched to a gene: 6. Germline V gives CDR1 MNHNS, CDR2 SASEGT. Written as DNA, the CDR3 is TGTGCCAGCAGTGAAATGTTTGGGACAGGGGAGTTCTTC. It encodes CASSEMFGTGEFF.

This clonotype was counted a few times. J is TRBJ1-5 and V is TRBV12-3 or TRBV12-4; perhaps TRBD1 as D (5 bases). This CDR3 is 15 amino acids long. V lost 3 bases and J lost 7, with 16 bases in between. CDR3 sequence: CASSFKGATNQPQHF. The CDR3 nucleotides are TGTGCCAGCAGTTTCAAAGGGGCGACGAACCAGCCCCAGCATTTT.

The V gene is TRBV29-1, the J gene TRBJ1-4, with D possibly TRBD1 on 5 matching bases. Looked up from germline, CDR1 is SQVTM and CDR2 is ANQGSEA. This CDR3 contains 12 residues. With 4 bases removed from V and 7 bases from J, the gap between germline ends came to 10 bases. CDR3 loop: CSVGGAGEKLFF. The CDR3 nucleotides are TGCAGCGTTGGCGGGGCAGGTGAAAAACTGTTTTTT. The full variable domain, its missing parts supplied by reference TRBV29-1 and TRBJ1-4, is SAVISQKPSRDICQRGTSLTIQCQVDSQVTMMFWYRQQPGQSLTLIATANQGSEATYESGFVIDKFPISRPNLTFSTLTVSNMSPEDSSIYLCSVGGAGEKLFFGSGTQLSVL.

This clonotype was detected ten times or more. The CDR3 protein is CASSSGTSGRVPAGANVLTF. The DNA of the CDR3 is TGTGCCAGTAGTTCCGGGACTAGCGGGAGGGTTCCAGCTGGGGCCAACGTCCTGACTTTC. The rearrangement links TRBV19 to TRBJ2-6, with 16 bases fitting TRBD2. The CDR3 contains 20 residues. Germline lookup yields CDR1 LNHDA and CDR2 SQIVND (reference sequence). Trimming took 5 bases from V and 2 from J; bases not matched to a gene: 9.

This clonotype was seen more than once but under ten times. The rearrangement joins TRBV6-1 to TRBJ1-2, with TRBD1 identical over 8 bases. With 7 bases clipped from V and 2 bases from J, the junction kept 6 bases outside the gene matches. The CDR3 contains 14 residues. The germline CDR1 and CDR2 sequences are MNHNS and SASEGT. The CDR3 here is CASTEQGVNYGYTF. CDR3 DNA sequence: TGTGCCAGCACCGAACAGGGGGTCAACTATGGCTACACCTTC.